This passage covers 23 T cell receptor beta chains from one sample sequenced in a study of cytomegalovirus exposure and HLA in healthy donors. PCR employed 60 Vbeta and 13 Jbeta primers. Some clones are missing from TCRdb's copy, which holds only in-frame ones; the method was immunoSEQ multiplex PCR. The repertoire holds about 150,000 clones, with 82% as singletons. The sequencing sample was made of PBMCs. The receptors here all came from a woman in her 50s in good health and CMV-seropositive.

V and J are TRBV30 and TRBJ2-5; D gene unclear. Looked up from germline, CDR1 is GTSNPN and CDR2 is SVGIG (reference sequence). Deletions cut 2 bases from V and 5 bases from J, with 15 bases between. There are 14 residues in the CDR3. The CDR3 bases are TGTGCCTGGAGTTCTGACCCCGTCGGGGAGACCCAGTACTTC. As protein: CAWSSDPVGETQYF.

The DNA of the CDR3 is TGCAGCGTTGAAGTCCCGGACAGGGGGCGAAACACCATATATTTT. Translation: CSVEVPDRGRNTIYF. The V gene is TRBV29-1, the J gene TRBJ1-3, with 11 bases lining up with TRBD1. Germline V gene sequence: CDR1 SQVTM, CDR2 ANQGSEA. V dropped 1 base and J dropped 5; count of bases not matched to a gene: 4. The CDR3 has 15 amino acids.

This clone has just a few counts. The chain combines TRBV11-3 with TRBJ2-1; 11 nucleotides line up with TRBD2. CDR3 length equals 16 residues. Germline CDR1 is SGHNT and CDR2 is YENEEA. The V gene end was trimmed by 5 bases and the J gene end by 7 bases; junction bases not matched to a gene: 10. CDR3 nucleotides: TGTGCCAGCAGCCCATCCCTTACTAGCGGGGGAAATGAGCAGTTCTTC. It specifies CASSPSLTSGGNEQFF.

The chain recombines TRBV9 with TRBJ2-1; perhaps TRBD2 as D (5 bases). Germline V CDR1 and CDR2: SGDLS, YYNGEE. The CDR3 sequence is 17 residues long. V dropped 0 bases and J dropped 4 bases, with 17 bases sitting between them. The CDR3 spells CASSVGGRAGLYNEQFF. The DNA of the CDR3 is TGTGCCAGCAGCGTAGGTGGGCGTGCGGGCCTTTACAATGAGCAGTTCTTC.

J is TRBJ2-1 and V is TRBV10-1; 8 bases are a match to TRBD2. The CDR3 length is 16 residues. The germline V gene encodes CDR1 WNHNN and CDR2 SYGVQD (reference sequence). Unmatched junction bases numbered 6, after V lost 0 bases and J lost 5 bases. CDR3 sequence reads: CASSESLSAGDNEQFF. The CDR3 DNA reads TGCGCCAGCAGTGAGTCGTTATCAGCGGGGGACAATGAGCAGTTCTTC.

This rearrangement joins TRBV19 to TRBJ1-1, with a tentative D call TRBD1 (5 bases). The V end was cut by 7 bases, the J end by 1 base, with 16 bases between. The CDR3 consists of 15 residues. Germline values: CDR1 LNHDA, CDR2 SQIVND (reference sequence). The CDR3 DNA sequence: TGTGCCAGTACCCCCGCGGACATCAGGAACACTGAAGCTTTCTTT. It specifies CASTPADIRNTEAFF.

The V call is TRBV18, the J call TRBJ2-3; unclear D gene. From germline, CDR1 is KGHSH and CDR2 LQKENI. Trimming stripped 4 bases from V and 8 bases from J, with 16 bases between. The length of the CDR3 is 14 residues. CDR3 in DNA: TGTGCCAGCTCACACCCCAGGTCCCTTGGTACGCAGTATTTT. It codes for CASSHPRSLGTQYF.

The chain is built from TRBV9 and TRBJ2-4, with 8 positions matching TRBD2. CDR3 size: 14 residues. V gave up 4 bases and J gave up 9 bases; unmatched junction bases: 9. Germline CDR1 and CDR2: SGDLS and YYNGEE. In DNA, the CDR3 is TGTGCCAGCAGCTCAAGCGGGAGAGCGGGCATTCAGTACTTC. This encodes CASSSSGRAGIQYF.

Only a few counts were recorded for this clone. This chain joins TRBV7-9 and TRBJ1-1, with 9 bases lining up with TRBD1. Germline CDR1 reads SEHNR; CDR2 reads FQNEAQ (reference sequence). The CDR3 is 14 residues long. Trimming cost V 4 bases and J 7 bases; bases outside gene matches: 7. The CDR3 DNA is TGTGCCAGCAGCTCCTGGGGGACAGGGATTGAAGCTTTCTTT. Translated, it gives CASSSWGTGIEAFF.

This clone was detected once. CDR3 in amino acids: CASSTPFTGELFF. CDR3 bases: TGTGCCTCCTCGACTCCTTTCACCGGGGAGCTGTTTTTT. V and J are TRBV6-7 and TRBJ2-2; no clear D gene. TRBV6-7 is classed as an ORF, of uncertain function. The CDR3 length is 13 residues. Trimming cost V 11 bases and J 4 bases, with 14 bases left between them.

The chain employs TRBV5-4 and TRBJ1-2; D is unclear. The CDR3 runs 15 residues. CDR1 is SGHNT, CDR2 YYREEE, per germline (reference sequence). The V and J ends lost 0 bases and 7 bases respectively, with 16 bases between them. CDR3 DNA: TGTGCCAGCAGCTTGGGGAGATCCCCGTCTTTTGGCTACACCTTC. It yields the protein CASSLGRSPSFGYTF.

The table lists this clone with a count of one. The chain carries TRBV13 and TRBJ2-2; tentatively, D is TRBD2 (6 bases). V was cut by 0 bases and J by 4 bases, with 15 bases left in between. CDR3 length: 17 amino acids. CDR1 is PRHDT and CDR2 is FYEKMQ in the germline V gene (reference sequence). CDR3 sequence (DNA): TGTGCCAGCAGCTTAGGCAGAGGCAGGGAGGTCACCGGGGAGCTGTTTTTT. Protein: CASSLGRGREVTGELFF.

The V gene is TRBV28, the J gene TRBJ1-1; no clear D gene. Germline V gene lookup returns CDR1 MDHEN and CDR2 SYDVKM. The CDR3 length is 14 residues. V gave up 6 bases and J gave up 4 bases, with 15 bases separating them. The CDR3 coding sequence is TGTGCCAGCAGCCTGACCGTTCCGGGCACTGAAGCTTTCTTT. It translates to CASSLTVPGTEAFF.

On this clone itself: Distinct nucleotide sequences in the sample also encode this CDR3. The chain links TRBV20-1 to TRBJ1-2; D gene ambiguous. This CDR3 has 9 amino acids. Germline V gene sequence: CDR1 DFQATT, CDR2 SNEGSKA (reference sequence). V lost 5 bases and J 4 bases, leaving 2 bases between the germline ends. The CDR3 region has the DNA TGCAGTGCTCTCTATGGCTACACCTTC. Encoded protein: CSALYGYTF.

This sequence joins TRBV18 and TRBJ1-3, with D unresolved. V was cut by 3 bases and J by 4 bases, with 10 bases left in between. The CDR3 has 14 amino acids. Germline lookup yields CDR1 KGHSH and CDR2 LQKENI. The CDR3 sequence is CASSPIIRGNTIYF. The CDR3 DNA reads TGTGCCAGCTCACCGATTATCAGGGGAAACACCATATATTTT. Full variable domain (outside the CDR3, taken from reference TRBV18 and TRBJ1-3): NAGVMQNPRHLVRRRGQEARLRCSPMKGHSHVYWYRQLPEEGLKFMVYLQKENIIDESGMPKERFSAEFPKEGPSILRIQQVVRGDSAAYFCASSPIIRGNTIYFGEGSWLTVV.

The chain uses TRBV7-9 and TRBJ1-4, with 7 bases aligning to TRBD1. Per the germline V gene, CDR1 is SEHNR and CDR2 is FQNEAQ (reference sequence). This CDR3 contains 14 residues. The trim removed 5 bases at V and 1 base at J, leaving 1 base unmatched. CDR3 sequence (DNA): TGTGCCAGCAGCCCAGGGGGAACTAATGAAAAACTGTTTTTT. Translated, it gives CASSPGGTNEKLFF.

This chain connects TRBV15 to TRBJ1-1, with D unclear. Trimming shortened V by 3 bases and J by 1 base, and 18 bases separated the two germline ends. Germline assignment: CDR1 LNHNV and CDR2 YYDKDF (reference sequence). The CDR3 totals 17 residues. The CDR3 reads CATSSHFPGFENTEAFF. The CDR3 nucleotides are TGTGCCACCAGCAGTCATTTTCCGGGTTTTGAGAACACTGAAGCTTTCTTT.

The CDR3 is CASSPDSYTEAFF. The CDR3 nucleotides read TGTGCCAGCAGCCCCGACTCCTACACTGAAGCTTTCTTT. This chain links TRBV5-6 with TRBJ1-1; no clear D gene. The germline CDR1 and CDR2 sequences are SGHDT and YYEEEE. Trimming took 4 bases from V and 3 from J, leaving 10 bases between them. The CDR3 sequence is 13 residues long. Supplemented by reference TRBV5-6 and TRBJ1-1, the full variable domain reads DAGVTQSPTHLIKTRGQQVTLRCSPKSGHDTVSWYQQALGQGPQFIFQYYEEEERQRGNFPDRFSGHQFPNYSSELNVNALLLGDSALYLCASSPDSYTEAFFGQGTRLTVV.

This chain uses TRBV6-6 with TRBJ2-7; 7 bases line up with TRBD1. The CDR3 is 16 amino acids. Germline-derived CDR1 and CDR2 are MNHNY and SVGAGI (reference sequence). J was trimmed by 2 bases and V by 0 bases; bases with no gene match: 7. In DNA form, the CDR3 reads TGTGCCAGCAGTTACTCGACGGGACAGCTTACCTACGAGCAGTACTTC. As protein: CASSYSTGQLTYEQYF.

A word on this clone: A junction boundary mismatches the germline segment, possibly from a read error. The genes are TRBV7-9 and TRBJ1-1, with D possibly being TRBD1 (6 bases). There are 14 residues in the CDR3. Germline CDR1 reads SEHNR; CDR2 reads FQNEAQ (reference sequence). In nucleotides, the CDR3 is TGTTCCAGCAGCCCACTGGGGGCGGCCACTGAAGCTTTCTTT. It specifies CSSSPLGAATEAFF.

This chain joins TRBV6-6 and TRBJ2-3; D possibly corresponds to TRBD2 (6 bases). Germline V gene sequence: CDR1 MNHNY, CDR2 SVGAGI (reference sequence). V gave up 8 bases and J gave up 3 bases, with 9 bases separating them. The CDR3 runs to 12 residues. The CDR3 DNA follows: TGTGCCAGCGACGGGGGTACAGATACGCAGTATTTT. Protein product: CASDGGTDTQYF.

This rearrangement joins TRBV7-3 to TRBJ2-7, with 9 bases matching TRBD1. Germline V gene sequence: CDR1 SGHTA, CDR2 FQGTGA. The trim removed 5 bases at V and 3 bases at J, leaving 8 bases unmatched. The CDR3 sequence is 15 residues long. CDR3 DNA sequence: TGTGCCAGCAGCAAGAGGACAGGGGCGAACTACGAGCAGTACTTC. This translates into CASSKRTGANYEQYF. Full variable domain (rest looked up from reference TRBV7-3 and TRBJ2-7): GAGVSQTPSNKVTEKGKYVELRCDPISGHTALYWYRQSLGQGPEFLIYFQGTGAADDSGLPNDRFFAVRPEGSVSTLKIQRTERGDSAVYLCASSKRTGANYEQYFGPGTRLTVT.

The chain recombines TRBV11-2 with TRBJ2-5, with TRBD2 matching 7 bases. The J call may be faulty, since TRBJ2-7 better matches the DNA end. CDR3 length: 15 amino acids. Germline V gene data show CDR1 as SGHAT and CDR2 as FQNNGV. CDR3 region: CASILAPGLTYEQYF. CDR3 coding DNA: TGTGCCAGCATCCTAGCACCGGGACTAACGTACGAGCAGTACTTC.